Listed below are T cell receptor beta chains from one sample, sequenced in a study of cytomegalovirus exposure and HLA in healthy donors. Repertoires were generated with immunoSEQ multiplex PCR, while TCRdb's copy carries only in-frame clones and drops some. The profile shows 76,000 or so clones, 78% of them singletons. Sequencing was performed on PBMCs. The receptor source for this set is a woman aged 40-49 years in good health and CMV-seropositive. Each CDR3 is given with its conserved first and last residue. A D gene is named only where the DNA matches it firmly. Expanded clones are given a class, and other clones once, few, many or no size at all.

>NA|TRBV30|TRBJ1-4|NA
TGTGCCTGGAACCGACAGGCCCCTAATGAAAAACTGTTTTTT
CAWNRQAPNEKLFF
>TRBD2|TRBV11-2|TRBJ2-7|NA
TGTGCCAGCAGCGCCTCTAGCGGGGTAACCTACGAGCAGTACTTC
CASSASSGVTYEQYF
>TRBD2|TRBV7-8|TRBJ2-1|NA
TGTGCCAGCAGCTTAGGGGAGGTAGCGGGGGGGCGGGAGCAGTTCTTC
CASSLGEVAGGREQFF
>TRBD1|TRBV2|TRBJ2-5|NA
TGTGCCAGCAGTGAGGGACAGTCGTACCAAGAGACCCAGTACTTC
CASSEGQSYQETQYF
>NA|TRBV6-6|TRBJ1-2|few
TGTGCCACCCTGGACAGATTCTTCTATGGCTACACCTTC
CATLDRFFYGYTF
>TRBD2|TRBV7-3|TRBJ2-5|once
TGTGCCAGCAGCCCCGGGGGGGGTGCAGAGACCCAGTACTTC
CASSPGGGAETQYF
>NA|TRBV7-9|TRBJ1-1|NA
TGTTCCAATCAGGCAGAAAACACTGAAGCTTTCTTT
CSNQAENTEAFF
>NA|TRBV5-1|TRBJ1-1|NA
TGCGCCAGCAGCCCGGAATTGCAGGGCCCCGCTGAAGCTTTCTTT
CASSPELQGPAEAFF
>TRBD1|TRBV7-9|TRBJ1-2|NA
TGTGCCAGCAGCCAGCGGACAGGGGGAATGGGCGGCTACACCTTC
CASSQRTGGMGGYTF
>TRBD1|TRBV29-1|TRBJ1-2|once
TGCAGCGTGGTCCAGGGGGATGGCTACACCTTC
CSVVQGDGYTF
>TRBD1|TRBV20-1|TRBJ1-2|NA
TGCAGTGCTGTGGACAGGGTAGGCTACACCTTC
CSAVDRVGYTF
>NA|TRBV18|TRBJ1-3|NA
TGTGCCAGCTCACCTGACAGTTCTGGAAACACCATATATTTT
CASSPDSSGNTIYF
>NA|TRBV19|TRBJ2-2|NA
TGTGCCAGTAGGGAGGGGGGGAGCACCGGGGAGCTGTTTTTT
CASREGGSTGELFF
>TRBD1|TRBV6-1|TRBJ1-6|NA
TGTGCCAGCACCCCACGGACAGGGAATTCACCCCTCCACTTT
CASTPRTGNSPLHF
>TRBD2|TRBV9|TRBJ2-5|NA
TGTGCCAGCAGCGTAGATCGCGGGGGGGTCGAGACCCAGTACTTC
CASSVDRGGVETQYF
>TRBD1|TRBV7-2|TRBJ2-1|NA
TGTGCCAGCAGCGCCCCCGGGACAGCTAAGGATGAGCAGTTCTTC
CASSAPGTAKDEQFF
>NA|TRBV21-1|TRBJ2-3|NA
TGTGCCAGCAGCAAAGCGCCCCGGGACAGGGGCACAGATACGCAGTATTTT
CASSKAPRDRGTDTQYF